This is a list of T cell receptor beta chains from one sample in a study of T cell responses to AZD1222 COVID-19 vaccine. Here immunoSEQ multiplex PCR was the method, and the copy in TCRdb shows in-frame clones only, minus some. Among 110,000 to 150,000 clones, more than 75% were seen once, and the ten largest hold about 3.1%. The sample here was peripheral blood, taken 28 days after the second AZD1222 dose. Receptor source: an adult who received the AZD1222 COVID-19 vaccine. Both conserved end residues are part of each CDR3. Each record gives: V gene, D gene, CDR3 length, clone size, J gene, CDR3 protein, CDR3 DNA. D genes are given only for firm matches. Some rows mark clone size as missing; the rest say once, few, many or name a class of expanded clone.

v_call: TRBV7-3; d_call: -; cdr3_length: 15; clone_size: -; j_call: TRBJ2-2; cdr3_aa: CASSLGTPYTGELFF; cdr3_nt: TGTGCCAGCAGCTTAGGGACTCCCTACACCGGGGAGCTGTTTTTT
v_call: TRBV7-3; d_call: -; cdr3_length: 14; clone_size: -; j_call: TRBJ1-1; cdr3_aa: CASSLGAVNTEAFF; cdr3_nt: TGTGCCAGCAGCTTAGGGGCGGTGAACACTGAAGCTTTCTTT
v_call: TRBV5-5; d_call: TRBD1; cdr3_length: 14; clone_size: -; j_call: TRBJ1-1; cdr3_aa: CASSPTGRDTEAFF; cdr3_nt: TGTGCCAGCAGCCCGACAGGGAGGGACACTGAAGCTTTCTTT
v_call: TRBV7-2; d_call: TRBD2; cdr3_length: 16; clone_size: few; j_call: TRBJ2-3; cdr3_aa: CASSLERGRVTDTQYF; cdr3_nt: TGTGCCAGCAGCTTGGAGCGGGGTCGGGTCACAGATACGCAGTATTTT
v_call: TRBV30; d_call: -; cdr3_length: 14; clone_size: once; j_call: TRBJ1-1; cdr3_aa: CAWSVTGLEHEAFF; cdr3_nt: TGTGCCTGGAGTGTAACGGGGTTGGAGCACGAAGCTTTCTTT
v_call: TRBV7-2; d_call: -; cdr3_length: 16; clone_size: -; j_call: TRBJ1-2; cdr3_aa: CASSLAGNQEGYGYTF; cdr3_nt: TGTGCCAGCAGCTTAGCGGGGAATCAGGAAGGGTATGGCTACACCTTC
v_call: TRBV19; d_call: -; cdr3_length: 15; clone_size: few; j_call: TRBJ2-7; cdr3_aa: CASSALRGSSYEQYF; cdr3_nt: TGTGCCAGTAGTGCCCTGCGGGGAAGCTCCTACGAGCAGTACTTC
v_call: TRBV7-3; d_call: TRBD1; cdr3_length: 13; clone_size: -; j_call: TRBJ1-5; cdr3_aa: CASSPDREQPQHF; cdr3_nt: TGTGCCAGCAGCCCAGACAGGGAGCAGCCCCAGCATTTT
v_call: TRBV28; d_call: -; cdr3_length: 9; clone_size: -; j_call: TRBJ2-5; cdr3_aa: CASGETQYF; cdr3_nt: TGTGCCAGCGGGGAGACCCAGTACTTC
v_call: TRBV30; d_call: TRBD2; cdr3_length: 17; clone_size: -; j_call: TRBJ2-1; cdr3_aa: CAWSVARTSGMLGEQFF; cdr3_nt: TGTGCCTGGAGTGTCGCTCGGACTAGCGGGATGTTGGGTGAGCAGTTCTTC
v_call: TRBV9; d_call: TRBD2; cdr3_length: 16; clone_size: -; j_call: TRBJ2-1; cdr3_aa: CASSVAGTSDYNEQFF; cdr3_nt: TGTGCCAGCAGCGTAGCTGGGACTAGCGATTACAATGAGCAGTTCTTC
v_call: TRBV27; d_call: TRBD1; cdr3_length: 15; clone_size: -; j_call: TRBJ2-1; cdr3_aa: CASSLEGQIYNEQFF; cdr3_nt: TGTGCCAGCAGCCTAGAGGGACAGATCTACAATGAGCAGTTCTTC
v_call: TRBV4-3; d_call: TRBD2; cdr3_length: 18; clone_size: -; j_call: TRBJ2-2; cdr3_aa: CASSQEFLAGANTGELFF; cdr3_nt: TGCGCCAGCAGCCAAGAATTCCTAGCGGGGGCCAACACCGGGGAGCTGTTTTTT
v_call: TRBV24-1; d_call: -; cdr3_length: 13; clone_size: -; j_call: TRBJ2-1; cdr3_aa: CATSDISYNEQFF; cdr3_nt: TGTGCCACCAGTGATATCTCCTACAATGAGCAGTTCTTC
v_call: TRBV11-2; d_call: TRBD2; cdr3_length: 14; clone_size: -; j_call: TRBJ2-7; cdr3_aa: CASSLDQTSNEQYF; cdr3_nt: TGTGCCAGCAGCCTCGACCAGACTAGCAACGAGCAGTACTTC
v_call: TRBV11-2; d_call: -; cdr3_length: 16; clone_size: once; j_call: TRBJ2-2; cdr3_aa: CASSLPEILRAGELFF; cdr3_nt: TGTGCCAGCAGCTTACCGGAGATTCTTCGAGCCGGGGAGCTGTTTTTT
v_call: TRBV30; d_call: TRBD1; cdr3_length: 13; clone_size: -; j_call: TRBJ2-7; cdr3_aa: CAWSGQRGTVQYF; cdr3_nt: TGTGCCTGGAGTGGACAACGTGGGACAGTACAGTACTTC
v_call: TRBV12-2; d_call: -; cdr3_length: 16; clone_size: once; j_call: TRBJ1-1; cdr3_aa: CASRFDRRFWGAEAFF; cdr3_nt: TGTGCAAGTCGCTTTGACAGGAGGTTTTGGGGGGCTGAAGCTTTCTTT
v_call: TRBV10-3; d_call: -; cdr3_length: 14; clone_size: few; j_call: TRBJ2-1; cdr3_aa: CATGPEGVYNEQFF; cdr3_nt: TGTGCCACGGGCCCAGAAGGGGTCTACAATGAGCAGTTCTTC
v_call: TRBV2; d_call: TRBD2; cdr3_length: 14; clone_size: -; j_call: TRBJ2-1; cdr3_aa: CASSRQERETEQFF; cdr3_nt: TGTGCCAGCAGCCGCCAGGAGCGGGAGACTGAGCAGTTCTTC
v_call: TRBV7-6; d_call: -; cdr3_length: 15; clone_size: -; j_call: TRBJ2-6; cdr3_aa: CASSVSASGANVLTF; cdr3_nt: TGTGCCAGCAGCGTTTCAGCGAGCGGGGCCAACGTCCTGACTTTC
v_call: TRBV3-1/TRBV3-2; d_call: -; cdr3_length: 16; clone_size: -; j_call: TRBJ2-2; cdr3_aa: CASSRYRRGVTGELFF; cdr3_nt: TGTGCCAGCAGCCGTTACAGGAGGGGGGTCACCGGGGAGCTGTTTTTT
v_call: TRBV7-3; d_call: -; cdr3_length: 15; clone_size: few; j_call: TRBJ2-6; cdr3_aa: CASSSDISGANVLTF; cdr3_nt: TGTGCCAGCAGCTCCGACATCTCTGGGGCCAACGTCCTGACTTTC
v_call: TRBV9; d_call: TRBD1; cdr3_length: 14; clone_size: -; j_call: TRBJ2-5; cdr3_aa: CASSATGGQETQYF; cdr3_nt: TGTGCCAGCAGCGCTACAGGGGGCCAAGAGACCCAGTACTTC
v_call: TRBV15; d_call: TRBD1; cdr3_length: 15; clone_size: -; j_call: TRBJ1-1; cdr3_aa: CATSSLDRAGTEAFF; cdr3_nt: TGTGCCACCAGCTCCTTGGACAGGGCCGGCACTGAAGCTTTCTTT
v_call: TRBV28; d_call: TRBD1; cdr3_length: 17; clone_size: -; j_call: TRBJ1-2; cdr3_aa: CASRLMGLDRGRLGYTF; cdr3_nt: TGTGCCAGCAGACTAATGGGTCTTGATAGGGGGCGATTGGGCTACACCTTC
v_call: TRBV6-2/TRBV6-3; d_call: TRBD2; cdr3_length: 14; clone_size: -; j_call: TRBJ2-3; cdr3_aa: CASSSGLALDTQYF; cdr3_nt: TGTGCCAGCAGTTCGGGACTAGCATTGGATACGCAGTATTTT
v_call: TRBV10-3; d_call: -; cdr3_length: 11; clone_size: -; j_call: TRBJ2-7; cdr3_aa: CAISASYEQYF; cdr3_nt: TGTGCCATCAGTGCTAGCTACGAGCAGTACTTC
v_call: TRBV28; d_call: -; cdr3_length: 14; clone_size: -; j_call: TRBJ2-5; cdr3_aa: CASSYPRLEETQYF; cdr3_nt: TGTGCCAGCAGTTACCCTAGATTAGAAGAGACCCAGTACTTC
v_call: TRBV30; d_call: TRBD1; cdr3_length: 15; clone_size: -; j_call: TRBJ2-7; cdr3_aa: CAWSPGGTGAHEQYF; cdr3_nt: TGTGCCTGGAGCCCGGGGGGGACAGGGGCCCACGAGCAGTACTTC
v_call: TRBV2; d_call: -; cdr3_length: 13; clone_size: -; j_call: TRBJ2-2; cdr3_aa: CASSGPLFGELFF; cdr3_nt: TGTGCCAGCAGTGGTCCCCTTTTCGGGGAGCTGTTTTTT
v_call: TRBV27; d_call: -; cdr3_length: 12; clone_size: -; j_call: TRBJ1-1; cdr3_aa: CASSRGRTEAFF; cdr3_nt: TGTGCCAGCAGTCGGGGACGGACTGAAGCTTTCTTT
v_call: TRBV9; d_call: -; cdr3_length: 14; clone_size: -; j_call: TRBJ1-1; cdr3_aa: CASSVGQGLTEAFF; cdr3_nt: TGTGCCAGCAGCGTAGGTCAGGGATTAACTGAAGCTTTCTTT
v_call: TRBV5-1; d_call: TRBD1; cdr3_length: 15; clone_size: -; j_call: TRBJ1-1; cdr3_aa: CASSPSTGGDTEAFF; cdr3_nt: TGCGCCAGCAGCCCTTCGACAGGGGGGGACACTGAAGCTTTCTTT
v_call: TRBV23-1; d_call: -; cdr3_length: 16; clone_size: -; j_call: TRBJ2-1; cdr3_aa: CASSQSRRGEYNEQFF; cdr3_nt: TGCGCCAGCAGTCAATCGCGGCGGGGAGAATACAATGAGCAGTTCTTC
v_call: TRBV6-4; d_call: -; cdr3_length: 13; clone_size: once; j_call: TRBJ2-3; cdr3_aa: CASSESETSAQYF; cdr3_nt: TGTGCCAGCAGTGAGTCGGAAACTTCTGCGCAGTATTTT